This passage covers 25 T cell receptor beta chains from one sample sequenced in a study of identical twins. TCRdb passed the 5' RACE reads through MiXCR, listing each CDR3 protein once. In the table there are 1.5 million to 2 million distinct CDR3 sequences, less than 35% of which are singletons. What was sequenced was cord blood. The receptors here all came from a newborn girl in good health.

On this clonotype: An end of the junction does not agree with germline; a read error may underlie this. J is TRBJ2-3 and V is TRBV6-5, with D possibly TRBD1 on 6 matching bases. CDR3 size: 15 residues. Per germline, CDR1 MNHEY and CDR2 SVGAGI. CDR3 loop: CANSSAGARTDTQYF. The CDR3 bases are TGTGCCAACAGTTCTGCAGGGGCTCGCACAGATACGCAGTATTTT.

This clonotype was seen only a few times. CDR3 nucleotide sequence: TGCAGTGCCCTAATGACGGCGGGAGCAGTCCATGAGCAGTTCTTC. This codes for CSALMTAGAVHEQFF. This rearrangement joins TRBV20-1 to TRBJ2-1; 7 nucleotides agree with TRBD2. Germline-derived CDR1 and CDR2 are DFQATT and SNEGSKA (reference sequence). The length of the CDR3 is 15 residues. V lost 6 bases to trimming and J lost 8 bases; unmatched junction nucleotides: 16.

The sample holds a few counts of this clonotype. The rearrangement links TRBV12-3 or TRBV12-4 to TRBJ1-6; 7 positions agree with TRBD1. J was trimmed by 10 bases and V by 6 bases; bases with no gene match: 24. The CDR3 consists of 19 residues. This CDR3 is CASSPSIVTVRQGGSPLHF. For the CDR3, the DNA is TGTGCCAGCAGCCCTAGTATCGTTACCGTGCGACAGGGAGGGTCACCCCTCCACTTT.

The chain has TRBV11-2 and TRBJ2-1, with 14 positions matching TRBD2. After removal of 5 bases from V and 9 bases from J, the junction contained 9 bases not matched to a gene. The germline CDR1 and CDR2 sequences are SGHAT and FQNNGV. CDR3 length equals 16 residues. CDR3 amino acids: CASSRKGLAGDGEQFF. In DNA, the CDR3 is TGTGCCAGCAGCCGCAAGGGACTAGCGGGAGATGGTGAGCAGTTCTTC.

Regarding this clonotype: One end of the junction fails to match germline, which may point to a read error. The chain joins TRBV5-1 to TRBJ2-3; tentatively, D is TRBD1 (6 bases). The CDR3 is made up of 16 amino acids. In germline, CDR1 is SGHRS, CDR2 YFSETQ. CDR3 protein: CASSLALTGWTDMQYF. The CDR3 coding sequence is TGCGCCAGCAGCTTGGCCTTGACAGGTTGGACAGATATGCAGTATTTT.

The chain combines TRBV7-9 with TRBJ2-3; 7 nucleotides align to TRBD2. The CDR3 length is 16 residues. Germline lookup yields CDR1 SEHNR and CDR2 FQNEAQ (reference sequence). V lost 4 bases and J lost 2; bases outside the gene matches: 9. The CDR3 DNA sequence: TGTGCCAGCAGCTCCCAGACTAGCCCACACACAGATACGCAGTATTTT. Amino acids: CASSSQTSPHTDTQYF.

This clonotype was seen only a few times. The chain uses TRBV20-1 and TRBJ2-7, with D possibly TRBD1 on 6 matching bases. Looked up from germline, CDR1 is DFQATT and CDR2 is SNEGSKA (reference sequence). This CDR3 has 13 amino acids. V was clipped by 4 bases and J by 0 bases, with 10 bases between them. In DNA, the CDR3 is TGCAGTGCTATAGAGGGGGTCTCCTACGAGCAGTACTTC. Amino acids: CSAIEGVSYEQYF.

The chain uses TRBV20-1 and TRBJ2-3, with 8 bases fitting TRBD2. The CDR3 runs 16 residues. Germline assignment: CDR1 DFQATT and CDR2 SNEGSKA (reference sequence). The junction had 9 bases not matched to a gene; V was cut back by 2 bases and J by 2 bases. The CDR3 reads CSARPPSGLITDTQYF. The CDR3 DNA follows: TGCAGTGCTAGACCCCCTAGCGGGCTAATCACAGATACGCAGTATTTT.

This clonotype turned up a few times. The chain couples TRBV7-2 to TRBJ1-4; D perhaps matches TRBD1 (6 bases). The CDR3 covers 17 residues. The V and J ends lost 5 bases and 7 bases respectively, with 23 bases between them. Germline V lookup: CDR1 SGHTA, CDR2 FQGNSA. CDR3 in DNA: TGTGCCAGCAGCCTAACGATCAATCCCAGACAGGCTGAAAAACTGTTTTTT. This codes for CASSLTINPRQAEKLFF.

The V call is TRBV27, the J call TRBJ2-7; 10 bases align to TRBD1. The CDR3 contains 14 residues. Germline V gene lookup returns CDR1 MNHEY and CDR2 SMNVEV (reference sequence). J gave up 3 bases and V 4 bases, and 3 bases lay outside the gene matches. CDR3 coding DNA: TGTGCCAGCAGTTGGGACAGGGGCGACTACGAGCAGTACTTC. It is translated as CASSWDRGDYEQYF.

A note on this clonotype: The junction shows a germline mismatch at one end, possibly a read error. This sequence joins TRBV27 and TRBJ1-2; D gene uncertain. This CDR3 is 16 amino acids long. Germline-derived CDR1 and CDR2 are MNHEY and SMNVEV (reference sequence). The CDR3 bases are TGTGCCAGCAGTTTAGGTCGCGGATCAGGCCTTTATGGCCACACCTTC. It is translated as CASSLGRGSGLYGHTF.

Turning to this clonotype: The junction and the germline gene differ at one end; a read error may be behind it. This rearrangement joins TRBV14 to TRBJ1-1, with 7 bases identical to TRBD1. In germline, CDR1 is SGHDN, CDR2 FVKESK. The CDR3 has 14 amino acids. CDR3 amino acids: CASSHNRGLTGAFF. Here the CDR3 DNA reads TGTGCCAGCAGCCATAACAGGGGCTTGACTGGAGCTTTCTTT.

V gene TRBV20-1 combines with J gene TRBJ2-1; 9 bases match TRBD1. V lost 6 bases, J lost 8 bases, and 5 bases stayed unmatched. There are 12 residues in the CDR3. The germline V gene has CDR1 DFQATT and CDR2 SNEGSKA (reference sequence). The chain's CDR3 is CSASGQGYEQFF. DNA for the CDR3: TGCAGTGCCTCGGGACAGGGCTATGAGCAGTTCTTC.

This clonotype has a count of ten or more. This chain joins TRBV4-1 and TRBJ2-7, with 8 positions matching TRBD2. Per germline, CDR1 MGHRA and CDR2 YSYEKL. V shed 5 bases and J 2 bases; nucleotides not matched to a gene: 5. This CDR3 has 14 residues. CDR3 nucleotides: TGCGCCAGCAGCTCAAATAGCGGGACCTACGAGCAGTACTTC. It encodes CASSSNSGTYEQYF.

This clonotype has ten or more counts. CDR3 sequence reads: CASSLLDLAGVRNEQFF. CDR3 nucleotide sequence: TGTGCCAGCAGTCTACTCGATCTAGCGGGAGTTCGGAATGAGCAGTTCTTC. The J gene is TRBJ2-1, the V gene TRBV13; 10 bases are a match to TRBD2. J was trimmed by 7 bases and V by 6 bases; bases with no gene match: 15. The length of the CDR3 is 17 residues. CDR1 and CDR2 from the germline V gene are PRHDT and FYEKMQ (reference sequence).

Only a few counts were recorded for this clonotype. The rearrangement joins TRBV20-1 to TRBJ2-3; D tentatively reads TRBD1 or TRBD2 (5 bases each). CDR3 size: 14 residues. V shed 6 bases and J shed 1 base, with 14 bases lying between them. Germline V gives CDR1 DFQATT, CDR2 SNEGSKA (reference sequence). The CDR3 sequence: CSAPGPWGTDTQYF. CDR3 nucleotides: TGCAGTGCCCCGGGACCCTGGGGCACAGATACGCAGTATTTT.

This chain connects TRBV12-3 or TRBV12-4 to TRBJ1-1; perhaps TRBD1 as D (5 bases). The CDR3 covers 15 residues. V lost 9 bases and J 1 base, leaving 18 bases between the germline ends. DNA of the CDR3: TGTGCCAGTCGACTGGGAGGGGCCGGGAACACTGAAGCTTTCTTT. This gives the protein CASRLGGAGNTEAFF.

The table lists this clonotype with a few counts. The chain uses TRBV21-1 and TRBJ2-5; the table's D call of TRBD1 was not tested on the DNA. TRBV21-1 is a recognized pseudogene. This CDR3 has 14 residues. The CDR3 here is CASSKGGQEETQYF. DNA of the CDR3: TGTGCCAGCAGCAAAGGGGGACAGGAAGAGACCCAGTACTTC.

This clonotype was detected a few times. The chain carries TRBV12-3 or TRBV12-4 and TRBJ2-7, with D possibly matching TRBD2 (5 bases). The CDR3 contains 15 residues. V shed 4 bases and J shed 0 bases, with 13 bases lying between them. DNA of the CDR3: TGTGCCAGCAGTTCTATAGCGAGTAGCTCCTACGAGCAGTACTTC. It codes for CASSSIASSSYEQYF.

This chain connects TRBV24-1 to TRBJ2-1; 12 bases map to TRBD2. The CDR3 is made up of 21 amino acids. The J segment lost 0 bases and the V segment lost 4 bases, leaving 15 bases of the junction unmatched. Germline CDR1 KGHDR, CDR2 SFDVKD. The CDR3 DNA follows: TGTGCCACCAGTGAACCTGGACAGGGGACTAGCGGGTCCAGCTCCTACAATGAGCAGTTCTTC. This codes for CATSEPGQGTSGSSSYNEQFF.

The chain uses TRBV7-2 and TRBJ2-3; TRBD2 agrees at 8 bases. CDR1 is SGHTA and CDR2 is FQGNSA in the germline V gene. CDR3 length: 16 amino acids. After removal of 4 bases from V and 0 bases from J, the junction contained 6 bases not matched to a gene. CDR3: CASSSTGTRSTDTQYF. The CDR3 DNA sequence: TGTGCCAGCAGCTCGACCGGGACTAGGAGCACAGATACGCAGTATTTT.

The chain couples TRBV5-1 to TRBJ1-4; D ambiguous. V lost 0 bases and J lost 0, with 12 bases in between. Germline lookup yields CDR1 SGHRS and CDR2 YFSETQ. CDR3 size: 17 residues. The CDR3 DNA follows: TGCGCCAGCAGCTTGGATCCGTGGGTTTCAACTAATGAAAAACTGTTTTTT. Translating gives CASSLDPWVSTNEKLFF.

The V call is TRBV5-1, the J call TRBJ2-5, with 9 positions matching TRBD2. Per the germline V gene, CDR1 is SGHRS and CDR2 is YFSETQ. The CDR3 runs 15 residues. Trimming took 3 bases from V and 5 from J; bases not matched to a gene: 8. CDR3 sequence (DNA): TGCGCCAGCAGCTACGTTAGCGGGAGAGGGGAGACCCAGTACTTC. Residues: CASSYVSGRGETQYF.

The rearrangement uses TRBV29-1 and TRBJ1-1; 7 bases map to TRBD1. V lost 5 bases to trimming and J lost 1 base; unmatched junction nucleotides: 4. The germline gives CDR1 SQVTM, CDR2 ANQGSEA. The CDR3 consists of 13 residues. CDR3: CSVSGGKNTEAFF. CDR3 sequence (DNA): TGCAGCGTTTCAGGGGGGAAGAACACTGAAGCTTTCTTT.

This clonotype turned up a few times. The chain couples TRBV3-1 to TRBJ2-7; D perhaps matches TRBD2 (6 bases). The germline V and J ends were trimmed by 4 bases and 2 bases, with 12 bases remaining between them. The CDR3 has 14 amino acids. Looked up from germline, CDR1 is LGHDT and CDR2 is YNNKEL (reference sequence). CDR3 sequence (DNA): TGTGCCAGCAGCCCTATACTAGCAACCTACGAGCAGTACTTC. Translating gives CASSPILATYEQYF.